This record concerns one TCR beta chain sequence. cDNA came from 0.5 to 1 ug RNA primed by random hexamers. A single record per CDR3 protein comes from TCRdb applying MiXCR to the immunoSEQ multiplex PCR reads. This sample yields some 400,000 distinct CDR3 sequences, of which approximately 85% are seen a single time; around 0.12% belongs to the top ten. The entry originates in a study of CD8 T cells in Susac syndrome. The CDR3 has 16 amino acids. The V gene's germline CDR1 is SGHDN and CDR2 FVKESK. V was clipped by 4 bases and J by 6 bases; unmatched bases: 6. Sequenced sample: CD8+ T cells from PBMCs. The receptor comes from a human donor with multiple sclerosis. V gene TRBV14 combines with J gene TRBJ2-2, with TRBD2 matching over 12 bases. The CDR3 protein is CASSPGLAGEPGELFF. As DNA, the CDR3 is TGTGCCAGCAGCCCGGGACTAGCGGGCGAGCCCGGGGAGCTGTTTTTT.